The sequence of this T cell receptor (beta chain) was determined in a study of blood T cell repertoires in COVID-19. For the study at large: Samples representing acute and convalescent COVID-19 were sourced from the United States, Italy and Spain.

Germline V gene data show CDR1 as KGHSH and CDR2 as LQKENI. This CDR3 contains 14 residues. The junction had 6 bases not matched to a gene; V was cut back by 3 bases and J by 8 bases. Profiled with immunoSEQ multiplex PCR; TCRdb holds only in-frame clones, not every one. The sample has 540,000 or so clones; about 89% are singletons. The chain links TRBV18 to TRBJ2-1, with 8 bases matching TRBD1. The material sequenced was peripheral blood. The TCR sequence derives from a woman aged 45-60 years with COVID-19, enrolled during active disease. CDR3 loop: CASSPNLQGDEQFF. DNA for the CDR3: TGTGCCAGCTCACCCAACTTACAGGGGGATGAGCAGTTCTTC.